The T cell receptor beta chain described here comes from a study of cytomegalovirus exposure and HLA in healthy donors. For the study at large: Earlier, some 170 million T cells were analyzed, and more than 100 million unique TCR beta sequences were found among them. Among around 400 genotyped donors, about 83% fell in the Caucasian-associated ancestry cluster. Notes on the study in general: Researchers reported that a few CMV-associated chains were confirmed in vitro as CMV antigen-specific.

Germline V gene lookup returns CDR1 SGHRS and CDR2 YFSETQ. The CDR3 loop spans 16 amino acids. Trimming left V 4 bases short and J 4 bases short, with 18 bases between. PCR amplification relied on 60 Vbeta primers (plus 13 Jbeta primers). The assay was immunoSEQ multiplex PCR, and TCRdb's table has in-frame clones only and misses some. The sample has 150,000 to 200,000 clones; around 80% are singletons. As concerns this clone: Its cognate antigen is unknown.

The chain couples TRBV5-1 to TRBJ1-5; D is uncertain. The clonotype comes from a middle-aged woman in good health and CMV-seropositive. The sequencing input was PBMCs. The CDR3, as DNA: TGCGCCAGCAGCCCGAGCGATGGGTTCCTTAATCAGCCCCAGCATTTT. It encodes CASSPSDGFLNQPQHF.